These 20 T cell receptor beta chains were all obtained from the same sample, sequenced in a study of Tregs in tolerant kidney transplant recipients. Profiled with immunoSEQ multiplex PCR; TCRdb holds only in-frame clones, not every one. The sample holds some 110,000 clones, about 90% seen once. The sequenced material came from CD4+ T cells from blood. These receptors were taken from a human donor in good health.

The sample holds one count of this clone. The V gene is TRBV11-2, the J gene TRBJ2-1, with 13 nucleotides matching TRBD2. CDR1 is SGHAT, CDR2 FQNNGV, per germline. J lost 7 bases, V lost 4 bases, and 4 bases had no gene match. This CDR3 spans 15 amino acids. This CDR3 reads CASSSTSGRGNEQFF. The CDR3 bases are TGTGCCAGCAGCTCAACTAGCGGGAGGGGAAATGAGCAGTTCTTC.

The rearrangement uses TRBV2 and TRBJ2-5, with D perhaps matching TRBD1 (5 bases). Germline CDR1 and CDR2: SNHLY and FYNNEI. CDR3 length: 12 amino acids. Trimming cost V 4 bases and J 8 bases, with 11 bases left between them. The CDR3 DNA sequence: TGTGCCAGCAGTGTGTTCAGGGAAACCCAGTACTTC. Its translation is CASSVFRETQYF.

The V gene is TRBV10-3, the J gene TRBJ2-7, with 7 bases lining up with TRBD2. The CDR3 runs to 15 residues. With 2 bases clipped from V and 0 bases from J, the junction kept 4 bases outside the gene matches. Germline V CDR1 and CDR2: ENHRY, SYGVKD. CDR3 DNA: TGTGCCATCAGTGAGGGGGCGGGAGTCTCCTACGAGCAGTACTTC. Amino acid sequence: CAISEGAGVSYEQYF.

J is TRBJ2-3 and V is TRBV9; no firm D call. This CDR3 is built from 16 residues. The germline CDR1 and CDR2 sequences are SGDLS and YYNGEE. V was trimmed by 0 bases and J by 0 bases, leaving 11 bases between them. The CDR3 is CASSVAPGASTDTQYF. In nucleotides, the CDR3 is TGTGCCAGCAGCGTAGCCCCAGGCGCTAGCACAGATACGCAGTATTTT.

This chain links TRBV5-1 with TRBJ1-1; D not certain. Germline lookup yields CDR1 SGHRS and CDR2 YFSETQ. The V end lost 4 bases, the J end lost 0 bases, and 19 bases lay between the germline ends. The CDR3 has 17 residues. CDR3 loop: CASSPSGRMTMNTEAFF. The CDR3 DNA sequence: TGCGCCAGCAGCCCCTCAGGACGGATGACAATGAACACTGAAGCTTTCTTT.

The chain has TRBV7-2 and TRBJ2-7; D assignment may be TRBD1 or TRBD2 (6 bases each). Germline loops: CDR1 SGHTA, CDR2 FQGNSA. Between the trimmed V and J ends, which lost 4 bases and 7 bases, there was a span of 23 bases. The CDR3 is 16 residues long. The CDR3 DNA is TGTGCCAGCAGCTCCCGATGGGGGGCAGGACCCTGGGAGCAGTACTTC. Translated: CASSSRWGAGPWEQYF.

CDR3 nucleotide sequence: TGTGCCAGCAGCCACTACAGGGCCCTTAACTATGGCTACACCTTC. Translating it yields CASSHYRALNYGYTF. This chain joins TRBV16 and TRBJ1-2; tentative D call: TRBD1 (6 bases). The CDR3 is 15 amino acids. Germline CDR1 KGHSY, CDR2 FQNENV. V lost 3 bases and J 1 base, leaving 12 bases between the germline ends. Looking up the rest from reference TRBV16 and TRBJ1-2 gives the full variable domain: GEEVAQTPKHLVRGEGQKAKLYCAPIKGHSYVFWYQQVLKNEFKFLISFQNENVFDETGMPKERFSAKCLPNSPCSLEIQATKLEDSAVYFCASSHYRALNYGYTFGSGTRLTVV.

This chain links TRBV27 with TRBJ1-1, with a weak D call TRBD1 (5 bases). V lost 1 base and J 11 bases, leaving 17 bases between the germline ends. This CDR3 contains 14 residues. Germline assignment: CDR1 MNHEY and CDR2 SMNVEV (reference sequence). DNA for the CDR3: TGTGCCAGCAGTTTATTCCGGGACTCTCCTGGGGCTTTCTTT. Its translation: CASSLFRDSPGAFF.

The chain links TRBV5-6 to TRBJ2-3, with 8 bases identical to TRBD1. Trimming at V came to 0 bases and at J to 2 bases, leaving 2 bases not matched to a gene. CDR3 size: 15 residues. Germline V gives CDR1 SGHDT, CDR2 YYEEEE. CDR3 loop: CASSLGRGLTDTQYF. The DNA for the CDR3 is TGTGCCAGCAGCTTGGGCAGGGGGCTCACAGATACGCAGTATTTT.

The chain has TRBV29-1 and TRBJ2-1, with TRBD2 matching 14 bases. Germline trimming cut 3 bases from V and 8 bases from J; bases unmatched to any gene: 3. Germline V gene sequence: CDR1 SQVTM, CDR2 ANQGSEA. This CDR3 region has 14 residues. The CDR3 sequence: CSVEGTSGSYEQFF. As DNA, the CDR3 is TGCAGCGTTGAGGGGACTAGCGGGAGTTATGAGCAGTTCTTC.

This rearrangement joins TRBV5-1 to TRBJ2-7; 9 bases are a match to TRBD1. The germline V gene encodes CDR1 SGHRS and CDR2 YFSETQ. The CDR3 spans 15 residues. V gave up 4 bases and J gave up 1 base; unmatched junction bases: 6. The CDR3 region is CASSPTGTGSYEQYF. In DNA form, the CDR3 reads TGCGCCAGCAGCCCGACCGGGACAGGGTCCTACGAGCAGTACTTC. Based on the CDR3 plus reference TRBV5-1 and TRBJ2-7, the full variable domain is KAGVTQTPRYLIKTRGQQVTLSCSPISGHRSVSWYQQTPGQGLQFLFEYFSETQRNKGNFPGRFSGRQFSNSRSEMNVSTLELGDSALYLCASSPTGTGSYEQYFGPGTRLTVT.

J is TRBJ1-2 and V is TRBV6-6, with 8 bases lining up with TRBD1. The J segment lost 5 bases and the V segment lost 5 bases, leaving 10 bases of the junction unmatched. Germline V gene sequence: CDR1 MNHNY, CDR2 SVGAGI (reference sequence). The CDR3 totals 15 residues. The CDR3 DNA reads TGTGCCAGCAGTAACGGACAGGGTCGGGGATATGGCTACACCTTC. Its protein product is CASSNGQGRGYGYTF.

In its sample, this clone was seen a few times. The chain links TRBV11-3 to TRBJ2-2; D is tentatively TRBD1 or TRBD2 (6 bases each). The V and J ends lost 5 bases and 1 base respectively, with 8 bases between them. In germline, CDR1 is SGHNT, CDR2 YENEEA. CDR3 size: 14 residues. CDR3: CASSKGGNTGELFF. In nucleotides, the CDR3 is TGTGCCAGCAGCAAGGGGGGGAACACCGGGGAGCTGTTTTTT.

The DNA for the CDR3 is TGTGCCAGCAGCTTGGGGGTTGGGGAAAATGAGCAGTTCTTC. It is translated as CASSLGVGENEQFF. The J gene is TRBJ2-1, the V gene TRBV5-8; D is uncertain. The CDR3 covers 14 residues. V lost 0 bases, J lost 7 bases, and 11 bases lay in between. Germline lookup yields CDR1 SGHTS and CDR2 YDEGEE.

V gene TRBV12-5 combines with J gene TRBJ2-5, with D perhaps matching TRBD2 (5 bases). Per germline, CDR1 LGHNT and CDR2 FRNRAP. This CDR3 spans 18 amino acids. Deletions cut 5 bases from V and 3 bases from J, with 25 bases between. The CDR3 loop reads CASGGYRDSNGEKETQYF. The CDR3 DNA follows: TGTGCTAGTGGTGGATACCGCGATAGTAACGGGGAAAAAGAGACCCAGTACTTC.

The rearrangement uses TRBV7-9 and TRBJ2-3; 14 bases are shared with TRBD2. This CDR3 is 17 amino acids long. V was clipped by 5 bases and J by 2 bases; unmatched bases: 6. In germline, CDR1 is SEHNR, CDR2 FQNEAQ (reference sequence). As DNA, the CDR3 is TGTGCCAGCAGCCCTGGACTAGCGGGGGGCTTCACAGATACGCAGTATTTT. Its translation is CASSPGLAGGFTDTQYF.

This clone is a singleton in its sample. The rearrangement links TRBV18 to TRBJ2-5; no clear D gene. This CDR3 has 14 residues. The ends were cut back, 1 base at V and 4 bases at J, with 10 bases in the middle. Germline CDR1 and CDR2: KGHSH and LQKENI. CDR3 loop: CASSPLDNGETQYF. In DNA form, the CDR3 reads TGTGCCAGCTCACCACTCGACAACGGAGAGACCCAGTACTTC.

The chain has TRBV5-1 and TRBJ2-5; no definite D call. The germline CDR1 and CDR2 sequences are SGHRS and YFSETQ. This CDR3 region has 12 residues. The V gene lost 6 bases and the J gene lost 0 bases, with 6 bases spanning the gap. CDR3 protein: CASTIDQETQYF. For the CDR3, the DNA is TGCGCCAGCACAATAGACCAAGAGACCCAGTACTTC.

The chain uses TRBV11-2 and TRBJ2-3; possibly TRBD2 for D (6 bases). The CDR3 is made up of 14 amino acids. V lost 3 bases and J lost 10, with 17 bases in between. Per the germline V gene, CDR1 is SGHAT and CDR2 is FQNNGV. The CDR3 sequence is CASSLGLGGNPQYF. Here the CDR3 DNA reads TGTGCCAGCAGCTTGGGCTTAGGCGGGAACCCGCAGTATTTT.

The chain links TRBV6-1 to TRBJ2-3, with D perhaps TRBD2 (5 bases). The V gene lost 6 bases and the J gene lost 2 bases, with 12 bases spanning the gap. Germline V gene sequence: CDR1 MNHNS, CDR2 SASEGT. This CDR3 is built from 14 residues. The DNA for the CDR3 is TGTGCCAGCAGGCGGACTGCCTCCACAGATACGCAGTATTTT. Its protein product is CASRRTASTDTQYF.